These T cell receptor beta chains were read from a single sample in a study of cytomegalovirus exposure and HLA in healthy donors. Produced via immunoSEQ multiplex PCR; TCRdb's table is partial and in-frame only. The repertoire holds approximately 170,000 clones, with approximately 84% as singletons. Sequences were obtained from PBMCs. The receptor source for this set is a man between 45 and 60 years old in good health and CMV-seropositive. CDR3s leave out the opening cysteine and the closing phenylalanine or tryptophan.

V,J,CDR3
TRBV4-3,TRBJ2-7,ASSLVEWAAEQY
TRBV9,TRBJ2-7,ASSVAPSSYEQY
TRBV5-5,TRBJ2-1,ASSWDFNEQF
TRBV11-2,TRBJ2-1,ASSLDGQGWNEQF
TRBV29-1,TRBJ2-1,SVETGIPYNEQF
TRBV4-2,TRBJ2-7,ASSQQQGPPYEQY
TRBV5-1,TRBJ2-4,ASSLDGTGGNIQY
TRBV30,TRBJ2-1,AWSVSLVAGGPNEQF
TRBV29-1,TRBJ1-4,SVGQGGGNEKLF
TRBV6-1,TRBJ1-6,ASYGLDRDNSPLH